These 8 T cell receptor beta chains were sequenced from one sample in a study of cytomegalovirus exposure and HLA in healthy donors. Primers for the PCR totalled 60 Vbeta and 13 Jbeta. The repertoire was sequenced with immunoSEQ multiplex PCR; TCRdb's copy has only in-frame clones and lacks some. The sample comprises about 110,000 clones, approximately 58% of which are singletons, and roughly 2.4% rests with the top ten. Material: PBMCs. These receptors were collected from a young woman in good health and CMV-seronegative.

The table lists this clone with a few counts. The V call is TRBV9, the J call TRBJ1-5; D is perhaps TRBD1 (6 bases). CDR1 and CDR2 (germline): SGDLS, YYNGEE. The CDR3 length is 14 residues. V was clipped by 0 bases and J by 4 bases, with 8 bases between them. In DNA form, the CDR3 reads TGTGCCAGCAGCGTAGGGACAGTTAATCAGCCCCAGCATTTT. This sequence encodes CASSVGTVNQPQHF.

This clone was observed a single time. The rearrangement joins TRBV29-1 to TRBJ1-1, with D maybe TRBD1 (5 bases). From germline, CDR1 is SQVTM and CDR2 ANQGSEA. This CDR3 region has 13 residues. V lost 5 bases, J lost 0 bases, and 10 bases lay in between. CDR3 sequence reads: CSVREGLNTEAFF. CDR3 coding DNA: TGCAGCGTTCGGGAGGGGCTGAACACTGAAGCTTTCTTT.

This clone was seen more than once but under ten times. This chain joins TRBV6-5 and TRBJ2-7; 10 bases fit TRBD2. Germline trimming cut 5 bases from V and 6 bases from J; bases unmatched to any gene: 7. The CDR3 contains 14 residues. The germline V gene encodes CDR1 MNHEY and CDR2 SVGAGI. The CDR3 reads CASSTGTSVSEQYF. The CDR3 DNA reads as TGTGCCAGCAGTACCGGGACTAGCGTCTCCGAGCAGTACTTC.

The chain couples TRBV7-9 to TRBJ1-2; 8 bases fit TRBD1. The germline V gene has CDR1 SEHNR and CDR2 FQNEAQ (reference sequence). The CDR3 extends over 15 amino acids. The ends lost 0 bases at V and 2 bases at J; junction bases unmatched: 2. In nucleotides, the CDR3 is TGTGCCAGCAGCTTAGCGGGACAGGCGAACTATGGCTACACCTTC. Protein: CASSLAGQANYGYTF.

This chain connects TRBV27 to TRBJ1-2, with D perhaps matching TRBD1 (6 bases). CDR3 size: 13 residues. The ends were cut back, 5 bases at V and 4 bases at J, with 11 bases in the middle. Germline V gene data show CDR1 as MNHEY and CDR2 as SMNVEV (reference sequence). CDR3 DNA: TGTGCCAGCAGTCAACAGGGTTCCTATGGCTACACCTTC. Translating gives CASSQQGSYGYTF.

This chain links TRBV9 with TRBJ1-2; D gene ambiguous. V was clipped by 5 bases and J by 3 bases, with 8 bases between them. This CDR3 comprises 12 residues. Germline V gene data show CDR1 as SGDLS and CDR2 as YYNGEE. The chain's CDR3 is CASRGGDYGYTF. As DNA, the CDR3 is TGTGCCAGCAGGGGAGGCGACTATGGCTACACCTTC.

The chain combines TRBV2 with TRBJ1-5, with D tentatively TRBD1 (6 bases). Germline V gene sequence: CDR1 SNHLY, CDR2 FYNNEI. The V end lost 7 bases, the J end lost 5 bases, and 12 bases lay between the germline ends. This CDR3 comprises 13 residues. The DNA for the CDR3 is TGTGCCAGCACCCCGGGACACGATCAGCCCCAGCATTTT. Amino acids: CASTPGHDQPQHF.

The gene calls are TRBV6-4 and TRBJ1-2, with 8 bases aligning to TRBD1. The length of the CDR3 is 14 residues. The germline V gene encodes CDR1 MRHNA and CDR2 SNTAGT. V trimming: 2 bases; J trimming: 2 bases; junction bases outside the gene matches: 1. CDR3 sequence reads: CASSDGTGNYGYTF. CDR3 DNA: TGTGCCAGCAGTGACGGGACAGGAAACTATGGCTACACCTTC.